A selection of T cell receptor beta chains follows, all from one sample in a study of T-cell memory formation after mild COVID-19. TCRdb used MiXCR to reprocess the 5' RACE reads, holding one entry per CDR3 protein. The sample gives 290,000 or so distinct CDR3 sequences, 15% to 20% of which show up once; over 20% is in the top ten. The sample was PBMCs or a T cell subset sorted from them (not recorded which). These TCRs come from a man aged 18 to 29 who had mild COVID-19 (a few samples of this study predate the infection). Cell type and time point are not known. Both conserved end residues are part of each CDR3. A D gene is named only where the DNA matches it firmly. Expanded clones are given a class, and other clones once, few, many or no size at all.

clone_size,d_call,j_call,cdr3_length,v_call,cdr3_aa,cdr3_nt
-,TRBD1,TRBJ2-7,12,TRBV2,CASRDRENEQYF,TGTGCCAGTAGGGACAGGGAGAACGAGCAGTACTTC
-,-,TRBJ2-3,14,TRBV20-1,CSARSTGTPAAQYF,TGCAGTGCTAGATCGACCGGGACCCCAGCGGCGCAGTATTTT
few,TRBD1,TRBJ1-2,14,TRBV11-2,CASGVTGGYGGYTF,TGTGCCAGCGGAGTTACAGGGGGCTATGGTGGCTACACCTTC
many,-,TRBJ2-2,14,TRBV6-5,CASSRRPETGELFF,TGTGCCAGCAGTAGGCGACCTGAAACCGGGGAGCTGTTTTTT
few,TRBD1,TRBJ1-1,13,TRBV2,CASSTGGWTEAFF,TGTGCCAGCAGCACAGGGGGCTGGACTGAAGCTTTCTTT
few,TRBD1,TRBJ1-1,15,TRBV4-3,CASSQLAGTGWEAFF,TGCGCCAGCAGCCAGCTTGCCGGGACAGGGTGGGAAGCTTTCTTT
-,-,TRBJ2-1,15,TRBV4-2,CASSQDRVLRDEQFF,TGTGCCAGCAGCCAAGATCGCGTCCTGCGGGATGAGCAGTTCTTC
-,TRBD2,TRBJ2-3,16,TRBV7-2,CASSLSGGSYTDTQYF,TGTGCCAGCAGTCTTAGCGGGGGCTCGTACACAGATACGCAGTATTTT
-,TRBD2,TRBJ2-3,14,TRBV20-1,CSTSGPPLPDTQYF,TGCAGCACTAGCGGGCCCCCTCTCCCAGATACGCAGTATTTT
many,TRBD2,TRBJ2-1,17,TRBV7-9,CASSSGLAGSSYNEQFF,TGTGCCAGCAGCTCAGGACTAGCGGGGAGCTCCTACAATGAGCAGTTCTTC
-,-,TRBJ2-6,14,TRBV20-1,CSARAPKGQGVLTF,TGCAGTGCTAGAGCCCCAAAGGGGCAAGGCGTCCTGACTTTC
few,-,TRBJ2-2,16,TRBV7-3,CASSNTGHLNTGELFF,TGTGCCAGCAGTAATACCGGACACTTGAACACCGGGGAGCTGTTTTTT
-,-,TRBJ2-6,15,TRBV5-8,CASSLDLTGANVLTF,TGTGCCAGCAGCTTGGACCTAACTGGGGCCAACGTCCTGACTTTC
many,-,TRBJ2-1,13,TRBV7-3,CASSPTGGNEQFF,TGTGCCAGCAGCCCCACCGGAGGCAATGAGCAGTTCTTC
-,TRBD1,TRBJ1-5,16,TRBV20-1,CSARVRGRGSNQPQHF,TGCAGTGCTAGAGTCAGGGGGCGCGGCAGCAATCAGCCCCAGCATTTT
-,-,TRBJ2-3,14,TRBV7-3,CASSFGLSTDTQYF,TGTGCCAGCAGCTTCGGGCTTAGCACAGATACGCAGTATTTT
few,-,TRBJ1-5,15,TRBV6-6,CASFGTGRASQPQHF,TGTGCCAGCTTTGGGACTGGCAGGGCGTCACAGCCCCAGCATTTT